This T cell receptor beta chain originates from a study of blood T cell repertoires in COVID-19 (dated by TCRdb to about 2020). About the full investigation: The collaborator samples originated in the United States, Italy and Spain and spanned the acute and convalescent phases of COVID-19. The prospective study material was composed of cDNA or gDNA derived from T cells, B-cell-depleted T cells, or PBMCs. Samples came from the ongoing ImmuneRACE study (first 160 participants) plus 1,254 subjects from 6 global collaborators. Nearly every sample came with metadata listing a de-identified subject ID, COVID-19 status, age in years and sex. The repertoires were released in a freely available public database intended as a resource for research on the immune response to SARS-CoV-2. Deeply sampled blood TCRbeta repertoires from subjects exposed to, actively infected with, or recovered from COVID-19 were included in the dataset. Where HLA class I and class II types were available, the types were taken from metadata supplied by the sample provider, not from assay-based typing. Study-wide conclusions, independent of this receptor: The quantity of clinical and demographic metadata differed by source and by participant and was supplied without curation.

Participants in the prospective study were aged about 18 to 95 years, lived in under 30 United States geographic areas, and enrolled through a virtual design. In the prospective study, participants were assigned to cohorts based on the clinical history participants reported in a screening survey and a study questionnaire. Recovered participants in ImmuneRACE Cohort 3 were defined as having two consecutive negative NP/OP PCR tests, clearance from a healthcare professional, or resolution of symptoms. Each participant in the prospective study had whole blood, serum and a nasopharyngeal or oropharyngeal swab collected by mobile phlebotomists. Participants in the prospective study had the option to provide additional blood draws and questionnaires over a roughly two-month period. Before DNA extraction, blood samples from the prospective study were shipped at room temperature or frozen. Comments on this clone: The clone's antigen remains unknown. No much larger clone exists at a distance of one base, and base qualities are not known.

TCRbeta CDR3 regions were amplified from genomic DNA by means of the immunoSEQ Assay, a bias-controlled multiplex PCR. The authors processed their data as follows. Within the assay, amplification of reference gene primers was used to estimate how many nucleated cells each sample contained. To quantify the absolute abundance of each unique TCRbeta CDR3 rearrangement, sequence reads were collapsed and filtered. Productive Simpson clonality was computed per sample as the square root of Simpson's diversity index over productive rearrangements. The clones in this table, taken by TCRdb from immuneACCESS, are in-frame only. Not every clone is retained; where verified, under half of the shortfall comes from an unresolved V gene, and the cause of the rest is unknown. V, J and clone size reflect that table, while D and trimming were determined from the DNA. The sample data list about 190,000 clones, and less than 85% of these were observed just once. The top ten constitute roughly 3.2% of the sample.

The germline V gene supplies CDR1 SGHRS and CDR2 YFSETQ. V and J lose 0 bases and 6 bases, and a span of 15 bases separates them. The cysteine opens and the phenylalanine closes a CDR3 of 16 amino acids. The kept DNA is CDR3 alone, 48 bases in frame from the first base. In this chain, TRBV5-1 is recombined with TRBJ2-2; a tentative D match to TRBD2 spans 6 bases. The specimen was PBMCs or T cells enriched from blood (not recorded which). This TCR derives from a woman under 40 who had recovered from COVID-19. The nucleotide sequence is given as TGCGCCAGCAGCTTGGACGGGAGCCCCGGGCCCGGGGAGCTGTTTTTT. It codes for CASSLDGSPGPGELFF.